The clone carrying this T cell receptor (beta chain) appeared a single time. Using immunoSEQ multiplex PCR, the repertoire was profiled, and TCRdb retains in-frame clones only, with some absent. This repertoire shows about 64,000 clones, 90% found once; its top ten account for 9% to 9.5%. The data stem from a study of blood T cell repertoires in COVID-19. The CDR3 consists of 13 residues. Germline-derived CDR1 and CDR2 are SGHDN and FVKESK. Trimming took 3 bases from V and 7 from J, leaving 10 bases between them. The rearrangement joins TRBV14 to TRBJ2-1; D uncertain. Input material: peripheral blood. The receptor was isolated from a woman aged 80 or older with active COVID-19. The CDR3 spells CASSQARVNEQFF. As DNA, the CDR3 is TGTGCCAGCAGCCAGGCCCGGGTGAATGAGCAGTTCTTC.